The 24 T cell receptor beta chains listed next were all sequenced from one sample in a study of beta chain features in type 1 diabetes. Their antigens are not known. Reverse transcription of all isolated RNA meant that expressed TCRB transcripts were sequenced. Clones were read by immunoSEQ multiplex PCR, and TCRdb kept only the in-frame ones, dropping some. The data show a few hundred thousand clones, with around 16% seen just once and 0.07% to 0.095% held by the top ten. Study conclusions and caveats: Researchers report that Type 1 diabetes patients had moderately but significantly shorter TCRB CDR3s across all four CD4+ subsets.

The sequenced sample was naive CD4+ T cells from blood. The receptors here all came from a man under 40 with type 1 diabetes.

The table lists this clone with a few counts. The rearrangement joins TRBV14 to TRBJ1-2, with D unresolved. Trimming left V 4 bases short and J 11 bases short, with 17 bases between. The germline gives CDR1 SGHDN, CDR2 FVKESK. The CDR3 contains 13 residues. The CDR3 nucleotides are TGTGCCAGCAGCCCTCGGACTGACTTTTGGTACACCTTC. It yields the protein CASSPRTDFWYTF.

V usage is TRBV30 and J usage is TRBJ2-4; TRBD2 is a possible D gene (6 bases). V was clipped by 3 bases and J by 6 bases, with 12 bases between them. This CDR3 is built from 13 residues. Germline CDR1 GTSNPN, CDR2 SVGIG (reference sequence). The chain's CDR3 is CAWRGRGLNIQYF. Written as DNA, the CDR3 is TGTGCCTGGAGGGGACGGGGGTTAAACATTCAGTACTTC.

The chain's CDR3 is CASSLVEGYNEQFF. Written as DNA, the CDR3 is TGTGCCAGCAGCTTGGTGGAGGGGTACAATGAGCAGTTCTTC. J is TRBJ2-1 and V is TRBV7-9; tentative D call: TRBD2 (6 bases). The V end was cut by 3 bases, the J end by 4 bases, with 10 bases between. Germline CDR1 SEHNR, CDR2 FQNEAQ (reference sequence). The CDR3 has 14 residues. The full variable domain, in which reference TRBV7-9 and TRBJ2-1 provide the parts outside the CDR3, is DTGVSQNPRHKITKRGQNVTFRCDPISEHNRLYWYRQTLGQGPEFLTYFQNEAQLEKSRLLSDRFSAERPKGSFSTLEIQRTEQGDSAMYLCASSLVEGYNEQFFGPGTRLTVL.

The chain combines TRBV7-9 with TRBJ1-1; D is unclear. V gave up 5 bases and J gave up 3 bases, with 13 bases separating them. CDR3 size: 14 residues. Germline values: CDR1 SEHNR, CDR2 FQNEAQ (reference sequence). CDR3 nucleotide sequence: TGTGCCAGCAGCCCTAGGGCATCGGACACTGAAGCTTTCTTT. Translation: CASSPRASDTEAFF.

This chain links TRBV11-2 with TRBJ2-3, with TRBD2 matching over 13 bases. The CDR3 is 17 residues long. With V trimmed by 1 base and J by 8 bases, 9 bases remained unmatched. Germline CDR1 reads SGHAT; CDR2 reads FQNNGV. This CDR3 reads CASSLVVLAGGFGTQYF. The DNA of the CDR3 is TGTGCCAGCAGCTTAGTCGTACTAGCGGGAGGGTTCGGTACGCAGTATTTT.

A few counts support this clone. The chain combines TRBV29-1 with TRBJ2-7, with D perhaps TRBD2 (5 bases). The V gene lost 7 bases and the J gene lost 6 bases, with 22 bases spanning the gap. Germline values: CDR1 SQVTM, CDR2 ANQGSEA. CDR3 size: 14 residues. The CDR3 bases are TGCAGCGCGGCTGCCACTTTAGTAACTAGCGAGCAGTACTTC. Protein sequence: CSAAATLVTSEQYF.

This clone was observed a few times. The chain joins TRBV15 to TRBJ2-4; no clear D gene. Deletions cut 5 bases from V and 4 bases from J, with 12 bases between. The CDR3 sequence is 14 residues long. From germline, CDR1 is LNHNV and CDR2 YYDKDF (reference sequence). The DNA of the CDR3 is TGTGCCACCAGCCCCCCGGTGACGAAAAACATTCAGTACTTC. Amino acid sequence: CATSPPVTKNIQYF.

This rearrangement joins TRBV29-1 to TRBJ2-7, with D possibly matching TRBD1 (5 bases). The germline gives CDR1 SQVTM, CDR2 ANQGSEA. The CDR3 loop spans 12 amino acids. Trimming stripped 4 bases from V and 2 bases from J, with 9 bases between. CDR3 DNA: TGCAGCGTTGGACAGTCTCCCTACGAGCAGTACTTC. Its translation: CSVGQSPYEQYF.

V usage is TRBV13 and J usage is TRBJ2-7, with 8 bases aligning to TRBD2. V lost 7 bases, J lost 0 bases, and 11 bases stayed unmatched. The CDR3 is 16 residues long. Germline V CDR1 and CDR2: PRHDT, FYEKMQ (reference sequence). The CDR3 nucleotides are TGTGCCAGCACCTCGGGCGCGGGAGGCCTCTCCTACGAGCAGTACTTC. It translates to CASTSGAGGLSYEQYF.

In its sample, this clone was seen once. V and J are TRBV7-2 and TRBJ2-7; TRBD2 matches 7 bases. The germline CDR1 and CDR2 sequences are SGHTA and FQGNSA. The CDR3 consists of 15 residues. Trimming removed 3 bases from V and 3 bases from J; junction bases left unmatched: 8. CDR3 nucleotides: TGTGCCAGCAGCTTCGCTACAGCGGGACGCTACGAGCAGTACTTC. As protein: CASSFATAGRYEQYF.

This clone was seen more than once but under ten times. This rearrangement joins TRBV30 to TRBJ2-7; the D gene is possibly TRBD1 (6 bases). Looked up from germline, CDR1 is GTSNPN and CDR2 is SVGIG (reference sequence). V was trimmed by 5 bases and J by 0 bases, leaving 11 bases between them. This CDR3 has 13 amino acids. The CDR3 DNA reads as TGTGCCTGGGGACAGCCGCACTCCTACGAGCAGTACTTC. Amino acid sequence: CAWGQPHSYEQYF.

The chain has TRBV4-2 and TRBJ2-4; 10 bases are shared with TRBD1. The CDR3 length is 15 residues. In germline, CDR1 is LGHNA, CDR2 YNFKEQ. Trimming at V came to 1 base and at J to 7 bases, leaving 4 bases not matched to a gene. This CDR3 reads CASSQGRTGGNIQYF. CDR3 bases: TGTGCCAGCAGCCAAGGGAGGACAGGGGGGAACATTCAGTACTTC.

Here the CDR3 reads CSVEQGMNTEAFF. The CDR3 nucleotides are TGCAGCGTTGAACAGGGCATGAACACTGAAGCTTTCTTT. The V call is TRBV29-1, the J call TRBJ1-1; D might be TRBD1 (5 bases). V was shortened by 2 bases and J by 0 bases, with 7 bases between the two germline ends. This CDR3 comprises 13 residues. Germline V gene data show CDR1 as SQVTM and CDR2 as ANQGSEA.

The chain uses TRBV25-1 and TRBJ2-1, with D perhaps assigned TRBD1 or TRBD2 (6 bases each). Germline CDR1 reads MGHDK; CDR2 reads SYGVNS. Trimming stripped 3 bases from V and 8 bases from J, with 14 bases between. The CDR3 totals 14 residues. CDR3 region: CASSDRGLIDEQFF. For the CDR3, the DNA is TGTGCCAGCAGTGACCGGGGGCTGATCGATGAGCAGTTCTTC.

The chain is built from TRBV29-1 and TRBJ2-4; 8 nucleotides agree with TRBD2. Per germline, CDR1 SQVTM and CDR2 ANQGSEA. There are 14 residues in the CDR3. Losses at the gene ends were 8 bases for V and 0 bases for J; bases not matched to a gene: 6. The CDR3 region is CSHTSGLAKNIQYF. The CDR3 bases are TGCAGCCATACTAGCGGCCTAGCCAAAAACATTCAGTACTTC.

A word on this clone: Other DNA sequences within the sample encode an identical CDR3. This chain connects TRBV9 to TRBJ2-3; no reliable D call. From germline, CDR1 is SGDLS and CDR2 YYNGEE. With 0 bases removed from V and 4 bases from J, the gap between germline ends came to 6 bases. The CDR3 runs 13 residues. DNA of the CDR3: TGTGCCAGCAGCGTAGGGGGTCCAGATACGCAGTATTTT. Residues: CASSVGGPDTQYF.

The gene calls are TRBV9 and TRBJ2-3; no clear D. The germline gives CDR1 SGDLS, CDR2 YYNGEE. Trimming took off 1 base at V and 3 bases at J, with 6 bases between the two ends. The CDR3 is made up of 13 amino acids. DNA for the CDR3: TGTGCCAGCAGCGTATCATTTACAGATACGCAGTATTTT. Amino acid sequence: CASSVSFTDTQYF.

The rearrangement uses TRBV5-1 and TRBJ2-7; tentatively, D is TRBD1 (6 bases). The germline V gene encodes CDR1 SGHRS and CDR2 YFSETQ. The CDR3 covers 15 residues. V was trimmed by 6 bases and J by 2 bases, leaving 18 bases between them. The CDR3 spells CASTPLLRTAYEQYF. The CDR3 nucleotides are TGCGCCAGCACCCCTTTACTCCGGACAGCCTACGAGCAGTACTTC.

In this sample, this clone turned up a few times. The chain has TRBV4-1 and TRBJ2-5; no reliable D call. Per the germline V gene, CDR1 is MGHRA and CDR2 is YSYEKL. V was clipped by 0 bases and J by 3 bases, with 11 bases between them. The CDR3 extends over 15 amino acids. The CDR3 nucleotides read TGCGCCAGCAGCCAAGATTTGGGCCCAGAAGAGACCCAGTACTTC. It is translated as CASSQDLGPEETQYF.

As to this clone: Other nucleotide sequences from this sample produce the same CDR3. The chain joins TRBV29-1 to TRBJ2-5; possible D gene TRBD1, 6 bases. The CDR3 covers 13 residues. Germline CDR1 and CDR2: SQVTM and ANQGSEA. The V end was cut by 4 bases, the J end by 4 bases, with 13 bases between. The CDR3 DNA is TGCAGCGTTGGGCAGGGCAGGGGAGAGACCCAGTACTTC. It yields the protein CSVGQGRGETQYF.

A few counts support this clone. The chain recombines TRBV7-9 with TRBJ2-3; D is ambiguous. Germline assignment: CDR1 SEHNR and CDR2 FQNEAQ (reference sequence). V was cut by 4 bases and J by 8 bases, with 7 bases left in between. This CDR3 has 11 amino acids. CDR3 sequence (DNA): TGTGCCAGCAGCTCGGTGGGTACGCAGTATTTT. Translation: CASSSVGTQYF.

This clone was recorded a few times. The chain is built from TRBV7-9 and TRBJ2-5, with 7 bases fitting TRBD2. The CDR3 sequence is 14 residues long. V lost 5 bases, J lost 5 bases, and 8 bases stayed unmatched. Germline-derived CDR1 and CDR2 are SEHNR and FQNEAQ (reference sequence). The CDR3 coding sequence is TGTGCCAGCAGCGTCGCGGGGGTCTCGGAGACCCAGTACTTC. Translating gives CASSVAGVSETQYF.

V and J are TRBV29-1 and TRBJ1-2; no firm D call. The CDR3 totals 11 residues. The V and J ends lost 5 bases and 2 bases respectively, with 6 bases between them. Germline V CDR1 and CDR2: SQVTM, ANQGSEA. The CDR3 here is CSVSANYGYTF. The CDR3 bases are TGCAGCGTTTCGGCGAACTATGGCTACACCTTC.

This clone was seen a few times. The chain is built from TRBV28 and TRBJ2-5; 8 nucleotides agree with TRBD2. Trimming cost V 8 bases and J 5 bases; bases outside gene matches: 10. This CDR3 has 14 residues. Per germline, CDR1 MDHEN and CDR2 SYDVKM. CDR3 protein: CASLSTGGDETQYF. The CDR3 bases are TGTGCCAGCCTATCGACGGGGGGGGATGAGACCCAGTACTTC.